Reported below is one TCR beta chain. This sample is drawn from a study of blood T cell repertoires in COVID-19. Study-level background: Sample material is recorded as cDNA or gDNA derived from T cells, B-cell-depleted T cells, or PBMCs.

In the source study's methods: How many nucleated cells were present was estimated from reference gene primer amplification. Clones were sequenced by immunoSEQ multiplex PCR, and TCRdb holds only the in-frame ones, with some missing. V, J and clone size derive from that table, while D and trimming were established from the DNA sequence. The sample holds 90,000 to 100,000 clones, more than 65% seen once. Germline loops: CDR1 MRHNA, CDR2 SNTAGT. This CDR3 is 14 amino acids long. V lost 6 bases, J lost 7 bases, and 18 bases lay in between. The specimen was peripheral blood. The source of this sequence is a man in his 60s with acute or convalescent COVID-19. The V call is TRBV6-4, the J call TRBJ1-2; D is perhaps TRBD1 (5 bases). The CDR3 DNA reads as TGTGCCAGCAGGAGGGAGGGGTTCAACGGTGGCTACACCTTC. This translates into CASRREGFNGGYTF.